This T cell receptor (beta chain) was captured in a study of blood T cell repertoires in COVID-19. Study-wide context: Specimens from acute and convalescent COVID-19 originated in the United States, Italy and Spain. Nucleic acid was either cDNA or gDNA, and it came from T cells, B-cell-depleted T cells, or PBMCs.

Per the germline V gene, CDR1 is SNHLY and CDR2 is FYNNEI. Trimming removed 7 bases at V and 9 bases at J, with 10 bases between. The length of the CDR3 is 11 residues. Participants' reported clinical history set cohort assignment. Original processing methods: The authors estimated nucleated cell counts from reference gene primer amplification. The assay was immunoSEQ multiplex PCR, and TCRdb's table has in-frame clones only and misses some. That table is the source of V, J and clone size, and D and trimming were worked out from the DNA. This sample has about 160,000 clones, with about 85% found just once.

J is TRBJ2-1 and V is TRBV2; D not resolved. This TCR derives from a woman in her fifties or sixties who had recovered from COVID-19. The sample taken for sequencing was PBMCs or T cells enriched from blood (not recorded which). CDR3 in amino acids: CASTPSVEQFF. DNA for the CDR3: TGTGCCAGCACCCCGAGCGTTGAGCAGTTCTTC.